The 11 T cell receptor beta chains reported below all come from one sample, sequenced in a study of blood T cell repertoires in COVID-19. Some clones are missing from TCRdb's copy, which holds only in-frame ones; the method was immunoSEQ multiplex PCR. The repertoire holds around 300,000 clones, with 80% to 95% as singletons. Sequenced input: peripheral blood. The receptors originated from a woman in her 30s with COVID-19, enrolled during active disease.

The V call is TRBV15, the J call TRBJ1-5; D gene ambiguous. CDR3 length equals 15 residues. The germline V gene has CDR1 LNHNV and CDR2 YYDKDF (reference sequence). V gave up 3 bases and J gave up 1 base, with 10 bases separating them. The CDR3 protein is CATSSLLKSNQPQHF. The CDR3 region has the DNA TGTGCCACCAGCAGCCTACTAAAGAGCAATCAGCCCCAGCATTTT.

The table lists this clone with a few counts. The V and J genes are TRBV25-1 and TRBJ2-1; 9 bases line up with TRBD2. Germline CDR1 is MGHDK and CDR2 is SYGVNS. The J segment lost 6 bases and the V segment lost 2 bases, leaving 11 bases of the junction unmatched. This CDR3 spans 17 amino acids. The CDR3 DNA is TGTGCCAGCAGTGAAGGCGCGGATAGCGGGGGAACCAATGAGCAGTTCTTC. Amino acids: CASSEGADSGGTNEQFF.

The V call is TRBV5-1, the J call TRBJ1-1, with 9 bases matching TRBD1. Trimming cost V 0 bases and J 10 bases; bases outside gene matches: 7. The CDR3 is made up of 14 amino acids. Per the germline V gene, CDR1 is SGHRS and CDR2 is YFSETQ. In nucleotides, the CDR3 is TGCGCCAGCAGCTTGGGGACAGGGGACCTGGGAGCTTTCTTT. The encoded protein is CASSLGTGDLGAFF.

The chain employs TRBV10-3 and TRBJ1-5; TRBD1 might be the D (5 bases). Trimming removed 2 bases from V and 6 bases from J, with 14 bases in between. CDR3 length: 15 residues. CDR1 and CDR2 from the germline V gene are ENHRY and SYGVKD. The chain's CDR3 is CAISEATELGQPQHF. CDR3 DNA: TGTGCCATCAGTGAGGCGACAGAGTTGGGTCAGCCCCAGCATTTT.

This clone occurred once. This chain links TRBV11-2 with TRBJ2-3; 10 bases are a match to TRBD2. CDR3 length: 14 amino acids. V lost 8 bases, J lost 6 bases, and 8 bases stayed unmatched. Germline values: CDR1 SGHAT, CDR2 FQNNGV. The CDR3 region is CASSPGLAMDTQYF. The CDR3 DNA reads as TGTGCCAGCTCACCGGGACTAGCGATGGATACGCAGTATTTT. Complete variable domain (other parts from reference TRBV11-2 and TRBJ2-3): EAGVAQSPRYKIIEKRQSVAFWCNPISGHATLYWYQQILGQGPKLLIQFQNNGVVDDSQLPKDRFSAERLKGVDSTLKIQPAKLEDSAVYLCASSPGLAMDTQYFGPGTRLTVL.

CDR3 in amino acids: CASSQDLAGESYTF. The CDR3 DNA follows: TGTGCCAGCAGCCAAGATCTGGCAGGGGAGAGCTACACCTTC. This sequence joins TRBV14 and TRBJ1-2; a possible D gene is TRBD1 (6 bases). Germline V CDR1 and CDR2: SGHDN, FVKESK. This CDR3 has 14 residues. V lost 0 bases and J lost 9, with 14 bases in between.

This chain uses TRBV28 with TRBJ2-3; D uncertain. Germline V gene data show CDR1 as MDHEN and CDR2 as SYDVKM. Trimming left V 2 bases short and J 6 bases short, with 6 bases between. The CDR3 consists of 12 residues. The CDR3 region has the DNA TGTGCCAGCAGTTTAGGGCCCGATACGCAGTATTTT. It specifies CASSLGPDTQYF.

The rearrangement joins TRBV9 to TRBJ1-6, with D possibly being TRBD1 (5 bases). There are 14 residues in the CDR3. V shed 0 bases and J shed 10 bases, with 11 bases lying between them. From germline, CDR1 is SGDLS and CDR2 YYNGEE. CDR3 nucleotides: TGTGCCAGCAGCGTAGAGTGGGGCGGCTCACCCCTCCACTTT. Its translation is CASSVEWGGSPLHF.

The chain recombines TRBV30 with TRBJ2-3; 10 nucleotides match TRBD2. The CDR3 spans 15 residues. V lost 6 bases, J lost 6 bases, and 12 bases stayed unmatched. CDR1 and CDR2 from the germline V gene are GTSNPN and SVGIG (reference sequence). The CDR3 here is CACQPSSGSWDTQYF. The CDR3 nucleotides read TGTGCCTGCCAACCCTCTAGCGGGAGTTGGGATACGCAGTATTTT.

The chain joins TRBV4-3 to TRBJ2-3; perhaps TRBD2 as D (6 bases). Germline V gene sequence: CDR1 LGHNA, CDR2 YSLEER. V lost 0 bases and J lost 5, with 12 bases in between. The CDR3 sequence is 15 residues long. Here the CDR3 DNA reads TGCGCCAGCAGCCAAGAGTCGGGAGTAGGAGATACGCAGTATTTT. Translating it yields CASSQESGVGDTQYF.

The chain couples TRBV7-2 to TRBJ2-7, with TRBD2 matching 9 bases. CDR1 SGHTA and CDR2 FQGNSA come from the germline V gene. V trimming: 1 base; J trimming: 3 bases; junction bases outside the gene matches: 4. The CDR3 contains 15 residues. The CDR3 region is CASSLGGSGGYEQYF. The CDR3 coding sequence is TGTGCCAGCAGCTTAGGGGGTAGCGGGGGCTACGAGCAGTACTTC.